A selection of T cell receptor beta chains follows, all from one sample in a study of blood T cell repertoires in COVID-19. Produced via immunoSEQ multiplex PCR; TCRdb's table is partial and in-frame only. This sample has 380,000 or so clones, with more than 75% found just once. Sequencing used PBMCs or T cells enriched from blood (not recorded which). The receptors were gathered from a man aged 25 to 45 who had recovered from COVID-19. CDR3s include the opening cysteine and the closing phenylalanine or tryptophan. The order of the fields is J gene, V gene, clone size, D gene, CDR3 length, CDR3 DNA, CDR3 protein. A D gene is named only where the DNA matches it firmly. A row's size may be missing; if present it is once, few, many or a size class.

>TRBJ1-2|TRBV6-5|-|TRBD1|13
TGTGCCAGCAGTCCTACAGGGGTTGATGGCTACACCTTC
CASSPTGVDGYTF
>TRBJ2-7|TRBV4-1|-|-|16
TGCGCCAGCAGCCAAGCCCCAGGCAACCTCCGGGGGGAGCAGTACTTC
CASSQAPGNLRGEQYF
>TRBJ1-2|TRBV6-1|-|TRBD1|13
TGTGCCAGCAGTGAAGGGGACAGGTCTCGCTACACCTTC
CASSEGDRSRYTF
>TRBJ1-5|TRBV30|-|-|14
TGTGCCTGGAGTTCCCAGTCCGGCAATCAGCCCCAGCATTTT
CAWSSQSGNQPQHF
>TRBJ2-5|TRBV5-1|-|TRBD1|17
TGCGCCAGCAGCCGATCTACCGGGACAGGGGGTCTAGAGACCCAGTACTTC
CASSRSTGTGGLETQYF
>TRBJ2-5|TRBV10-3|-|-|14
TGTGCCATCAGTGATGGGCAGGGACAAGAGACCCAGTACTTC
CAISDGQGQETQYF
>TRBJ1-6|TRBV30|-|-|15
TGTGCCTGGAAACCCATACAGGGTGCGAGTTCACCCCTCCACTTT
CAWKPIQGASSPLHF
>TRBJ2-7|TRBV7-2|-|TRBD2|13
TGTGCCAGCAGCTTAGGCGGGGGGGACGAGCAGTACTTC
CASSLGGGDEQYF
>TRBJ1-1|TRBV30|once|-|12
TGTGCCTGGAGCGAGAATCCGAGTGAAGCTTTCTTT
CAWSENPSEAFF
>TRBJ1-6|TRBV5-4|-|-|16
TGTGCCAGCAGCTCGGGGGGTTGGCTCTATAATTCACCCCTCCACTTT
CASSSGGWLYNSPLHF
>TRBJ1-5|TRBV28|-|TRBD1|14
TGTGCCAGCAGGAGCCCAGGGGGTAGTCAGCCCCAGCATTTT
CASRSPGGSQPQHF
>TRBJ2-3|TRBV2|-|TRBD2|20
TGTGCCAGCAGCGGGTTCACTAGCGGGGGGGCCTGGCAAAACGCAGATACGCAGTATTTT
CASSGFTSGGAWQNADTQYF
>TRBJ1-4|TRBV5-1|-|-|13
TGCGCCAGCAGCACAGACAGTAATGAAAAACTGTTTTTT
CASSTDSNEKLFF
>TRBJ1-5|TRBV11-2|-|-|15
TGTGCCAGCAGCACCACAGGGAGCGTGAATCAGCCCCAGCATTTT
CASSTTGSVNQPQHF
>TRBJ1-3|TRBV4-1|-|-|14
TGCGCCAGCAGCCATGTTGGGACAGGAAACACCATATATTTT
CASSHVGTGNTIYF
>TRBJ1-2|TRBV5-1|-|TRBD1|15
TGCGCCAGCAGCCTGGGACAGGTTCTTAACTATGGCTACACCTTC
CASSLGQVLNYGYTF
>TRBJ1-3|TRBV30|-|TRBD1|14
TGTGCCTGGAACTTACAGGGGGCTGGAAACACCATATATTTT
CAWNLQGAGNTIYF
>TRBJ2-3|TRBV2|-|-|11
TGTGCCAGCAAGGAGGAAGATACGCAGTATTTT
CASKEEDTQYF
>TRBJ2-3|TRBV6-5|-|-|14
TGTGCCAGCAGTTCCCAGGGTCAGACAGATACGCAGTATTTT
CASSSQGQTDTQYF
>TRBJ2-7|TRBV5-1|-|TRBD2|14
TGCGCCAGCAGCACTAGCGGGGGACCCTACGAGCAGTACTTC
CASSTSGGPYEQYF
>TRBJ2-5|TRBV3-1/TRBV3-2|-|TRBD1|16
TGTGCCAGCAGCCAGGACCCGGGACAGGGGACGGAGACCCAGTACTTC
CASSQDPGQGTETQYF
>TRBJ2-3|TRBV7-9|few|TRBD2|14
TGTGCCAGCAGCTTAACTAGCGGGGGGGATACGCAGTATTTT
CASSLTSGGDTQYF
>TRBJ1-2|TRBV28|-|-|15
TGTGCCAGCACTATTACCCCTGGAGGGAACTATGGCTACACCTTC
CASTITPGGNYGYTF
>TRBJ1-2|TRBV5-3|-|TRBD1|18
TGTGCCAGAAGCTTCCTCTACCCAGGACAGGGGCGGGGGAATGGCTACACCTTC
CARSFLYPGQGRGNGYTF
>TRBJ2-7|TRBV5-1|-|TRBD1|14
TGCGCCAGCAGCTCCGGACAGGTTTCCTACGAGCAGTACTTC
CASSSGQVSYEQYF
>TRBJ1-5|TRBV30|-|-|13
TGTGCCTGGTCCCACAGAGGGAATCAGCCCCAGCATTTT
CAWSHRGNQPQHF
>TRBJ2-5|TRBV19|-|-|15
TGTGCCAGTAGTGTGACCTGGGGCGGTGTGGAGACCCAGTACTTC
CASSVTWGGVETQYF
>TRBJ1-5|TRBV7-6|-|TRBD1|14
TGTGCCAGCAGCTCCGGACAGGGGAATCAGCCCCAGCATTTT
CASSSGQGNQPQHF
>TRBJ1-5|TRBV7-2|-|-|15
TGTGCCAGCAGCTTAGTTGCAGGCGTTAATCAGCCCCAGCATTTT
CASSLVAGVNQPQHF
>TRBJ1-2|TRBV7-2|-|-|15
TGTGCCAGCAGCTTATCCGATTTGTATTTTAGTGGCTACACCTTC
CASSLSDLYFSGYTF